The clone carrying this TCR beta chain was seen only a few times. Its target is not known. This record belongs to a study of T cells in Graves' hyperthyroidism and ophthalmopathy. On the study more broadly: Peripheral blood was collected at initial diagnosis, before any treatment.

TCR beta CDR3 region amplification was performed from RNA transcripts. The HTBI primer set was used in a first-round RT-PCR of the TCR CDR3. TCRdb processed the multiplex PCR reads anew with MiXCR; each CDR3 protein has one entry. The data contain about 510,000 distinct CDR3 sequences, 14% of them singletons. This CDR3 has 17 amino acids. V dropped 0 bases and J dropped 2 bases, with 15 bases sitting between them. CDR1 SGHVS and CDR2 FNYEAQ come from the germline V gene. Study-wide results and limits: A 13 V-J signature model discriminated ophthalmopathy versus stable hyperthyroidism. The model foresaw ophthalmopathy a median 6.5 months prior to onset.

Diagnosis rested on symptoms, serum thyroxine and TRAb, thyroid ultrasound, and orbital computed tomography. The clonotype comes from a woman between 40 and 50 years old with Graves' hyperthyroidism. The V and J genes are TRBV7-6 and TRBJ2-3; D tentatively reads TRBD1 or TRBD2 (5 bases each). Sequenced sample: blood. Here the CDR3 reads CASSLAGGRGDTDTQYF. In nucleotides, the CDR3 is TGTGCCAGCAGCTTAGCGGGTGGGAGAGGGGACACAGATACGCAGTATTTT.